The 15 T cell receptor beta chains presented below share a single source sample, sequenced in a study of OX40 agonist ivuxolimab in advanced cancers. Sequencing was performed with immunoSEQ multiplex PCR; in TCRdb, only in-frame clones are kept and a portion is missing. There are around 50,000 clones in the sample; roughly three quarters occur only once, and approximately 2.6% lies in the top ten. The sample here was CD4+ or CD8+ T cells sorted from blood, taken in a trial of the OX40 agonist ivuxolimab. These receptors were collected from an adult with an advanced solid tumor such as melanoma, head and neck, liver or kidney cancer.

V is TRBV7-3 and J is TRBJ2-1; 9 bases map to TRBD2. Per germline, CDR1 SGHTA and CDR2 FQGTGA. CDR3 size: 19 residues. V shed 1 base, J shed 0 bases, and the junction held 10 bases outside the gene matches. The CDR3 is CASSLSQGGGRASYNEQFF. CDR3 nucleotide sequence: TGTGCCAGCAGCTTAAGCCAGGGTGGCGGGAGGGCCTCCTACAATGAGCAGTTCTTC. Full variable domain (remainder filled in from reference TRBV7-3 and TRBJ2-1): GAGVSQTPSNKVTEKGKYVELRCDPISGHTALYWYRQSLGQGPEFLIYFQGTGAADDSGLPNDRFFAVRPEGSVSTLKIQRTERGDSAVYLCASSLSQGGGRASYNEQFFGPGTRLTVL.

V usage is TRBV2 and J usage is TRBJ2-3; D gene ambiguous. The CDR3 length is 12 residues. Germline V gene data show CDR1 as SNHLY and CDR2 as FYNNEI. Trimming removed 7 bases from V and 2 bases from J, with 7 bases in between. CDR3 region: CASTAVTDTQYF. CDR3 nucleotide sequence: TGTGCCAGCACGGCGGTCACAGATACGCAGTATTTT.

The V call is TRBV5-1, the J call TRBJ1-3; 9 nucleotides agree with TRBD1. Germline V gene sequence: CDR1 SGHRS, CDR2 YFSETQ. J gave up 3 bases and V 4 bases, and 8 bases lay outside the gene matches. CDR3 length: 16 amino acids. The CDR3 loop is CASSAHRGLGGNTIYF. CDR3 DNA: TGCGCCAGCAGCGCCCACAGGGGGCTCGGTGGAAACACCATATATTTT. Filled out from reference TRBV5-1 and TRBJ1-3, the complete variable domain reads KAGVTQTPRYLIKTRGQQVTLSCSPISGHRSVSWYQQTPGQGLQFLFEYFSETQRNKGNFPGRFSGRQFSNSRSEMNVSTLELGDSALYLCASSAHRGLGGNTIYFGEGSWLTVV.

CDR3 region: CASSYLNTGELFF. The CDR3 region has the DNA TGTGCCAGCAGTTACTTGAACACCGGGGAGCTGTTTTTT. The chain carries TRBV6-6 and TRBJ2-2; D gene ambiguous. V shed 1 base and J shed 1 base, with 1 base lying between them. The germline V gene has CDR1 MNHNY and CDR2 SVGAGI (reference sequence). CDR3 length: 13 residues.

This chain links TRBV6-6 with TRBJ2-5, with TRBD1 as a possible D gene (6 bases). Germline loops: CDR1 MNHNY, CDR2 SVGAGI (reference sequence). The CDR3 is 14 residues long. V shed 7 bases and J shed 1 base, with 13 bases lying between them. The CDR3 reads CASKEVGGQETQYF. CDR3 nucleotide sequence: TGTGCCAGCAAGGAGGTAGGGGGCCAAGAGACCCAGTACTTC.

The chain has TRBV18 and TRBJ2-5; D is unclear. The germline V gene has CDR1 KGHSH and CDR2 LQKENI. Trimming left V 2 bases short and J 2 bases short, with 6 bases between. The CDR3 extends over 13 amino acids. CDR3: CASSPVRQETQYF. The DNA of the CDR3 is TGTGCCAGCTCACCAGTCAGGCAAGAGACCCAGTACTTC.

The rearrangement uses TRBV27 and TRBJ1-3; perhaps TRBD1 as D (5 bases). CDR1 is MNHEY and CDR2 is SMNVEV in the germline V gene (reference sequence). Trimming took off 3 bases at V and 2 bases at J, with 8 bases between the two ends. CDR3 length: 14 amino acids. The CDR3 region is CASSFRGAGNTIYF. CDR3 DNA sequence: TGTGCCAGCAGTTTCAGAGGGGCTGGAAACACCATATATTTT.

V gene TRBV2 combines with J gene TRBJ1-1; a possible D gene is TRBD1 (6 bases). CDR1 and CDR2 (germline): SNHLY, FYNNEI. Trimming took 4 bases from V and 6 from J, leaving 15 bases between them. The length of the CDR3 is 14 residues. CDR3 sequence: CASSVFGGISEAFF. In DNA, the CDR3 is TGTGCCAGCAGTGTTTTTGGGGGCATATCTGAAGCTTTCTTT. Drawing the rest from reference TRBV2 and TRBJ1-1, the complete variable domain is EPEVTQTPSHQVTQMGQEVILRCVPISNHLYFYWYRQILGQKVEFLVSFYNNEISEKSEIFDDQFSVERPDGSNFTLKIRSTKLEDSAMYFCASSVFGGISEAFFGQGTRLTVV.

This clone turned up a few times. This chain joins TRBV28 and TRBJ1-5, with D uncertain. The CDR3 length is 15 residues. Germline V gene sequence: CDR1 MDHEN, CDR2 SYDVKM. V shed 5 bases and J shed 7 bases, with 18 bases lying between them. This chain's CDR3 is CASSLLARARQPQHF. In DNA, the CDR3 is TGTGCCAGCAGTCTTCTTGCAAGGGCTCGCCAGCCCCAGCATTTT.

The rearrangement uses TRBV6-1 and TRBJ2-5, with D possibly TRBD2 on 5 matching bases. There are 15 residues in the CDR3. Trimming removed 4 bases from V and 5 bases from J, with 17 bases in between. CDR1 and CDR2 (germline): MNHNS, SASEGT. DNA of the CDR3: TGTGCCAGCAGTGCCCTCGAGGGTCGTCCGGAGACCCAGTACTTC. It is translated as CASSALEGRPETQYF.

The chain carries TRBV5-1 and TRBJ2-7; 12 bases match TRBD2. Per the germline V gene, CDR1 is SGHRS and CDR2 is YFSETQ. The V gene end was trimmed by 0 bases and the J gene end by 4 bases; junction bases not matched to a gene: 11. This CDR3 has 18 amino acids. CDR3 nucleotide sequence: TGCGCCAGCAGCTTGGAATCAGGTGCTAGCGGGAGGGTGTACGAGCAGTACTTC. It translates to CASSLESGASGRVYEQYF.

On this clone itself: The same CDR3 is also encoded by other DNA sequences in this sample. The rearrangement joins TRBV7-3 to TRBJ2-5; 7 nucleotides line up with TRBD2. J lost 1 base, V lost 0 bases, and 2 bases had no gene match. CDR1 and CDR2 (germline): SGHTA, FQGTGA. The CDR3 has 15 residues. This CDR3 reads CASSLTSGFQETQYF. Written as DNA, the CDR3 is TGTGCCAGCAGCTTAACTAGCGGGTTCCAAGAGACCCAGTACTTC.

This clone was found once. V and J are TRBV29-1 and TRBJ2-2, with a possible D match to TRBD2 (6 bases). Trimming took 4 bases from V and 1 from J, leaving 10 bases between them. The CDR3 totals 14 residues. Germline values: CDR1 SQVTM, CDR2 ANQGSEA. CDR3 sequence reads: CSVGERVNTGELFF. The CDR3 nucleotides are TGCAGCGTTGGGGAGCGGGTGAACACCGGGGAGCTGTTTTTT.

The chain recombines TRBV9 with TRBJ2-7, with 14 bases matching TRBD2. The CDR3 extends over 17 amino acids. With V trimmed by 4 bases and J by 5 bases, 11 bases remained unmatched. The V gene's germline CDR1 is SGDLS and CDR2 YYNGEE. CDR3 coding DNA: TGTGCCAGCAGCCCGGGGACTAGCGGGAGTGGTGGGAACGAGCAGTACTTC. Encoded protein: CASSPGTSGSGGNEQYF.

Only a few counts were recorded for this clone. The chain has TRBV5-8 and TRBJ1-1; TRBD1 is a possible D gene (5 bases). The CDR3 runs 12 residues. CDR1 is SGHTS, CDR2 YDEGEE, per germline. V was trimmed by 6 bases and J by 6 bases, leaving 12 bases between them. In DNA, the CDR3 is TGTGCCAGCAATTGGGGACGCGCTGAAGCTTTCTTT. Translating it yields CASNWGRAEAFF.